These 9 T cell receptor beta chains originate from one sample sequenced in a study of T cells after yellow fever vaccination. TCRdb recomputed calls from the 5' RACE reads with MiXCR, one row per CDR3 protein. The sample yields about 310,000 distinct CDR3 sequences, around 3.6% seen once. This material consisted of PBMCs, taken on the day of the yellow fever booster vaccination. Receptors originate from a man between 18 and 29 years old who received the YFV17D yellow fever vaccine.

V usage is TRBV7-3 and J usage is TRBJ1-1, with D tentatively TRBD1 (6 bases). The CDR3 has 16 amino acids. The germline CDR1 and CDR2 sequences are SGHTA and FQGTGA. The V gene lost 1 base and the J gene lost 4 bases, with 16 bases spanning the gap. The CDR3 loop is CASSLSGRQGRTEAFF. CDR3 sequence (DNA): TGTGCCAGCAGCTTAAGCGGGCGGCAGGGGCGCACTGAAGCTTTCTTT.

The rearrangement joins TRBV4-3 to TRBJ1-1; no clear D. Between the trimmed V and J ends, which lost 0 bases and 0 bases, there was a span of 8 bases. CDR3 length: 15 residues. In germline, CDR1 is LGHNA, CDR2 YSLEER. The CDR3: CASSQDPGVNTEAFF. The CDR3 DNA is TGCGCCAGCAGCCAAGATCCCGGGGTGAACACTGAAGCTTTCTTT.

This clonotype was seen many times. The chain is built from TRBV24-1 and TRBJ2-2, with D uncertain. From germline, CDR1 is KGHDR and CDR2 SFDVKD. V dropped 0 bases and J dropped 3 bases, with 1 base sitting between them. This CDR3 region has 13 residues. The CDR3 region is CATSDLHTGELFF. Here the CDR3 DNA reads TGTGCCACCAGTGATTTGCACACCGGGGAGCTGTTTTTT.

The chain combines TRBV5-4 with TRBJ1-6; TRBD1 is a possible D gene (5 bases). The CDR3 contains 14 residues. V was shortened by 2 bases and J by 6 bases, with 9 bases between the two germline ends. Germline V gene sequence: CDR1 SGHNT, CDR2 YYREEE (reference sequence). CDR3 residues: CASSFDGGNSPLHF. DNA of the CDR3: TGTGCCAGCAGCTTCGACGGGGGTAATTCACCCCTCCACTTT.

This clonotype was seen a few times. The chain couples TRBV7-3 to TRBJ2-2, with D perhaps matching TRBD2 (6 bases). The ends were cut back, 5 bases at V and 6 bases at J, with 13 bases in the middle. The germline gives CDR1 SGHTA, CDR2 FQGTGA. CDR3 size: 14 residues. The CDR3 region is CASSGDPGAGELFF. CDR3 coding DNA: TGTGCCAGCAGCGGGGACCCGGGAGCCGGGGAGCTGTTTTTT.

This clonotype showed up just a few times. V gene TRBV4-1 combines with J gene TRBJ1-4, with a possible D match to TRBD1 (6 bases). Between the trimmed V and J ends, which lost 6 bases and 7 bases, there was a span of 15 bases. The length of the CDR3 is 14 residues. Germline CDR1 is MGHRA and CDR2 is YSYEKL. This CDR3 reads CASREEGGREKLFF. CDR3 DNA: TGCGCCAGCAGAGAGGAGGGGGGTCGTGAAAAACTGTTTTTT.

This clonotype was observed at least ten times. The gene calls are TRBV6-5 and TRBJ1-4; maybe TRBD1 (5 bases). Germline V CDR1 and CDR2: MNHEY, SVGAGI. V lost 5 bases, J lost 4 bases, and 11 bases lay in between. The CDR3 is made up of 14 amino acids. The CDR3 coding sequence is TGTGCCAGCAGTACCGGGACGGTTAATGAAAAACTGTTTTTT. Amino acid sequence: CASSTGTVNEKLFF.

This clonotype showed up many times. V is TRBV7-2 and J is TRBJ1-2; D remains ambiguous. The V end was cut by 5 bases, the J end by 2 bases, with 12 bases between. Germline-derived CDR1 and CDR2 are SGHTA and FQGNSA. CDR3 size: 14 residues. CDR3: CASSPQLGNYGYTF. The CDR3 bases are TGTGCCAGCAGCCCGCAGCTGGGGAACTATGGCTACACCTTC.

This clonotype occurred many times. The rearrangement links TRBV4-1 to TRBJ2-7, with D tentatively TRBD1 (9 bases). The germline V gene has CDR1 MGHRA and CDR2 YSYEKL. The CDR3 loop spans 15 amino acids. Trimming took off 4 bases at V and 2 bases at J, with 15 bases between the two ends. CDR3 nucleotide sequence: TGCGCCAGCAGCCTCGGGAGGGACAGGGCCTACGAGCAGTACTTC. Translating gives CASSLGRDRAYEQYF.